This T cell receptor beta chain was retrieved from a study of shared clonotypes between healthy human individuals. Findings of the study overall: Clonotype sharing among the donors was expected to vary with sequencing depth.

CDR3 length: 14 amino acids. Germline assignment: CDR1 MDHEN and CDR2 SYDVKM. The V end was cut by 5 bases, the J end by 5 bases, with 15 bases between. Profiling relied on immunoSEQ multiplex PCR, and the TCRdb table lists in-frame clones only, not all of them. The sample has a few million clones; 85% to 95% are singletons. Comments on this clone: Its specificity is unknown. The sample carries other DNA sequences with the same CDR3.

The sequencing input was naive CD4+ T cells from PBMCs. Subset here: CD45RA+ positively selected. This chain links TRBV28 with TRBJ2-5; D could derive from TRBD1 or TRBD2 (6 bases each). The receptor was isolated from a young man in good health. Some clones in this sample may be carry-over from other donors' samples. CDR3 region: CASSPLGGGETQYF. The CDR3 coding sequence is TGTGCCAGCAGTCCCCTCGGAGGGGGGGAGACCCAGTACTTC. The full variable domain, with the rest looked up from reference TRBV28 and TRBJ2-5, is DVKVTQSSRYLVKRTGEKVFLECVQDMDHENMFWYRQDPGLGLRLIYFSYDVKMKEKGDIPEGYSVSREKKERFSLILESASTNQTSMYLCASSPLGGGETQYFGPGTRLLVL.